A single sample gave rise to the 10 T cell receptor beta chains below, sequenced in a study of blood T cells in healthy people across ages. Primed by a sample-barcoded 5' primer and a J-beta primer mix, a second PCR proceeded for about 6 to 11 cycles. A single record per CDR3 protein comes from TCRdb applying MiXCR to the 5' RACE reads. The sample has around 650,000 distinct CDR3 sequences, 32% seen once. The sequenced sample was blood. The receptors were gathered from a woman aged 80 or older in good health.

CDR3 in DNA: TGTGCCATCAGTAGCACAGGGTTCACTGAAGCTTTCTTT. Its protein is CAISSTGFTEAFF. The chain links TRBV10-3 to TRBJ1-1; D perhaps matches TRBD1 (6 bases). The V gene lost 5 bases and the J gene lost 4 bases, with 11 bases spanning the gap. Looked up from germline, CDR1 is ENHRY and CDR2 is SYGVKD. This CDR3 spans 13 amino acids.

This clonotype came up many times. This chain uses TRBV6-1 with TRBJ1-2; D is perhaps TRBD1 (6 bases). CDR3 length: 13 residues. Between the trimmed V and J ends, which lost 7 bases and 8 bases, there was a span of 17 bases. Germline lookup yields CDR1 MNHNS and CDR2 SASEGT. CDR3 residues: CASTLTGPVGYTF. The CDR3 bases are TGTGCCAGCACCTTAACAGGGCCCGTGGGCTACACCTTC.

This clonotype was observed at least ten times. The chain combines TRBV18 with TRBJ2-1; D unclear. There are 15 residues in the CDR3. The V end was cut by 2 bases, the J end by 7 bases, with 15 bases between. The germline CDR1 and CDR2 sequences are KGHSH and LQKENI. CDR3 amino acids: CASSPMAVHLNEQFF. In DNA, the CDR3 is TGTGCCAGCTCACCAATGGCGGTCCATTTGAATGAGCAGTTCTTC.

This clonotype was detected ten times or more. The chain couples TRBV5-5 to TRBJ2-3; TRBD2 agrees at 9 bases. The V gene's germline CDR1 is SGHKS and CDR2 YYEKEE (reference sequence). V lost 3 bases to trimming and J lost 3 bases; unmatched junction nucleotides: 5. This CDR3 is 15 amino acids long. This chain's CDR3 is CASSWAGGRTDTQYF. CDR3 nucleotides: TGTGCCAGCAGCTGGGCGGGAGGGAGGACAGATACGCAGTATTTT.

This clonotype was observed many times. The chain joins TRBV6-2 or TRBV6-3 to TRBJ2-1, with TRBD2 matching 12 bases. J gave up 0 bases and V 2 bases, and 5 bases lay outside the gene matches. Per germline, CDR1 MNHEY and CDR2 SVGEGT. This CDR3 has 18 residues. The CDR3 loop reads CASSYRLAGVSSYNEQFF. The CDR3 bases are TGTGCCAGCAGTTACCGACTAGCGGGGGTCAGCTCCTACAATGAGCAGTTCTTC.

The chain employs TRBV12-3 or TRBV12-4 and TRBJ1-1; 8 nucleotides agree with TRBD1. There are 15 residues in the CDR3. V dropped 1 base and J dropped 4; count of bases not matched to a gene: 5. CDR3 sequence reads: CASSLDPGTGTEAFF. CDR3 bases: TGTGCCAGCAGTTTAGACCCCGGGACAGGCACTGAAGCTTTCTTT.

This clonotype was picked up a small number of times. V and J are TRBV7-8 and TRBJ1-5, with 8 positions matching TRBD1. The V segment lost 2 bases and the J segment 9 bases; nucleotides outside the gene matches: 6. From germline, CDR1 is SGHVS and CDR2 FQNEAQ. The CDR3 has 14 residues. CDR3: CASSLQGAEWPQHF. CDR3 DNA: TGTGCCAGCAGCTTACAGGGGGCTGAATGGCCCCAGCATTTT.

This clonotype has ten or more counts. The V call is TRBV6-5, the J call TRBJ2-1; 8 positions match TRBD1. The V segment lost 7 bases and the J segment 8 bases; nucleotides outside the gene matches: 7. The CDR3 totals 13 residues. Germline loops: CDR1 MNHEY, CDR2 SVGAGI. The CDR3 here is CASTRTGSDEQFF. The CDR3 region has the DNA TGTGCCAGCACCAGGACAGGGAGCGATGAGCAGTTCTTC.

Details on this clonotype: A read error may be the cause here, since a much bigger clone is one base away. V usage is TRBV7-9 and J usage is TRBJ2-5, with 9 positions matching TRBD1. V lost 2 bases, J lost 6 bases, and 7 bases stayed unmatched. Germline V gene lookup returns CDR1 SEHNR and CDR2 FQNEAQ (reference sequence). This CDR3 contains 15 residues. The CDR3 is CASSLKQGAGKTQYF. The CDR3, as DNA: TGTGCCAGCAGCTTAAAACAGGGGGCTGGGAAGACCCAGTACTTC.

This clonotype was observed a few times. This chain joins TRBV10-3 and TRBJ1-4; D uncertain. CDR3 size: 14 residues. Germline assignment: CDR1 ENHRY and CDR2 SYGVKD. The germline V and J ends were trimmed by 4 bases and 0 bases, with 6 bases remaining between them. CDR3 sequence reads: CAISAAATNEKLFF. The CDR3 DNA is TGTGCCATCAGTGCAGCAGCAACTAATGAAAAACTGTTTTTT.